This T cell receptor beta chain derives from a study of metastatic and nonmetastatic thyroid tumors. The V gene's germline CDR1 is DFQATT and CDR2 SNEGSKA (reference sequence). The CDR3 extends over 13 amino acids. The V end lost 0 bases, the J end lost 6 bases, and 11 bases lay between the germline ends. TCRdb re-called the PCR reads through MiXCR. The table shows tens of thousands of clones, with about 16% occurring only once. Patients were all untreated before their thyroid surgery. This clone appeared many times. The sequence derives from a male donor with papillary thyroid cancer or a benign thyroid nodule (not recorded which). Some clones in this sample may be carry-over from other donors' samples. The material sequenced was blood. V gene TRBV20-1 combines with J gene TRBJ1-2, with no clear D. The CDR3 sequence is CSARDGRGNGYTF. DNA of the CDR3: TGCAGTGCTAGAGATGGTCGTGGTAATGGCTACACCTTC.